The next 18 T cell receptor beta chains were all read from a single sample in a study of cytomegalovirus exposure and HLA in healthy donors. Here immunoSEQ multiplex PCR was the method, and the copy in TCRdb shows in-frame clones only, minus some. The sample shows 50,000 to 70,000 clones, 90% to 95% of them seen only once. Sequencing was carried out using PBMCs. These receptors were taken from a woman aged 18-35 years in good health and CMV-seropositive.

The V call is TRBV2, the J call TRBJ2-2; TRBD2 matches 8 bases. The CDR3 is made up of 15 amino acids. Germline V CDR1 and CDR2: SNHLY, FYNNEI. V was pared by 4 bases and J by 0 bases, with 1 base of the junction left unmatched. CDR3 region: CASSGTSSNTGELFF. The CDR3 region has the DNA TGTGCCAGCAGTGGGACTAGCTCGAACACCGGGGAGCTGTTTTTT.

The chain is built from TRBV11-2 and TRBJ2-7; 8 nucleotides line up with TRBD2. Germline V gene lookup returns CDR1 SGHAT and CDR2 FQNNGV. The length of the CDR3 is 13 residues. V dropped 8 bases and J dropped 3; count of bases not matched to a gene: 6. As DNA, the CDR3 is TGTGCCAGCTTCAGGGGACTAGTCTACGAGCAGTACTTC. Protein sequence: CASFRGLVYEQYF.

This sequence joins TRBV9 and TRBJ2-1; weak D call: TRBD2 (6 bases). Per germline, CDR1 SGDLS and CDR2 YYNGEE. The germline V and J ends were trimmed by 3 bases and 10 bases, with 11 bases remaining between them. The CDR3 loop spans 12 amino acids. The CDR3 bases are TGTGCCAGCAGCGGAATAGCGGACGAGCAGTTCTTC. It specifies CASSGIADEQFF. The full variable domain, rest sourced from reference TRBV9 and TRBJ2-1, is DSGVTQTPKHLITATGQRVTLRCSPRSGDLSVYWYQQSLDQGLQFLIQYYNGEERAKGNILERFSAQQFPDLHSELNLSSLELGDSALYFCASSGIADEQFFGPGTRLTVL.

The sample holds one count of this clone. The gene calls are TRBV6-1 and TRBJ2-1, with 7 bases fitting TRBD1. With V trimmed by 6 bases and J by 4 bases, 3 bases remained unmatched. Germline V gene sequence: CDR1 MNHNS, CDR2 SASEGT. This CDR3 contains 13 residues. This chain's CDR3 is CASRVRGYNEQFF. CDR3 DNA sequence: TGTGCCAGCAGGGTCAGGGGGTACAATGAGCAGTTCTTC.

Only one count was recorded for this clone. The chain has TRBV5-6 and TRBJ2-3; 8 nucleotides match TRBD2. V lost 0 bases to trimming and J lost 6 bases; unmatched junction nucleotides: 9. Germline-derived CDR1 and CDR2 are SGHDT and YYEEEE. The CDR3 covers 16 residues. For the CDR3, the DNA is TGTGCCAGCAGCTTGGCGAGTCGGGGGGGCCTGGATACGCAGTATTTT. This encodes CASSLASRGGLDTQYF.

This clone was detected once. The rearrangement links TRBV11-1 to TRBJ2-5, with TRBD2 matching over 10 bases. CDR3 length equals 18 residues. V lost 2 bases to trimming and J lost 1 base; unmatched junction nucleotides: 10. CDR1 is SGHAT and CDR2 is FQDESV in the germline V gene (reference sequence). The CDR3 spells CASSLRTFSGGTQETQYF. The CDR3 nucleotides read TGTGCCAGCAGCTTACGGACATTTAGCGGGGGGACCCAAGAGACCCAGTACTTC.

This clone appeared once. V is TRBV5-1 and J is TRBJ1-6, with TRBD1 matching over 9 bases. Germline V gene data show CDR1 as SGHRS and CDR2 as YFSETQ. The CDR3 runs 15 residues. The J segment lost 5 bases and the V segment lost 0 bases, leaving 0 bases of the junction unmatched. CDR3 coding DNA: TGCGCCAGCAGCTTGGGGACAGGGGATAATTCACCCCTCCACTTT. Its translation is CASSLGTGDNSPLHF.

The chain links TRBV4-3 to TRBJ2-2; 11 bases match TRBD2. Per the germline V gene, CDR1 is LGHNA and CDR2 is YSLEER. This CDR3 region has 18 residues. J was trimmed by 7 bases and V by 3 bases; bases with no gene match: 13. The CDR3 DNA sequence: TGCGCCAGCAGCCAGGGTAGCGGGGGGGCCTCTAGGATCGGGGAGCTGTTTTTT. Its translation is CASSQGSGGASRIGELFF.

The rearrangement links TRBV10-3 to TRBJ1-1; no clear D. V was cut by 2 bases and J by 2 bases, with 6 bases left in between. Germline V lookup: CDR1 ENHRY, CDR2 SYGVKD. This CDR3 spans 13 amino acids. CDR3 loop: CAISEELNTEAFF. In DNA form, the CDR3 reads TGTGCCATCAGTGAGGAGTTAAACACTGAAGCTTTCTTT.

This clone has only one observation. This chain connects TRBV7-9 to TRBJ1-1; D uncertain. The CDR3 length is 12 residues. Trimming pared 2 bases from V and 5 bases from J, leaving 6 bases between. Germline V gives CDR1 SEHNR, CDR2 FQNEAQ (reference sequence). The CDR3 sequence is CASSLTVTEAFF. The CDR3 nucleotides are TGTGCCAGCAGCTTAACGGTTACTGAAGCTTTCTTT.

This chain connects TRBV5-1 to TRBJ2-1; no clear D. The V gene's germline CDR1 is SGHRS and CDR2 YFSETQ. The CDR3 loop spans 15 amino acids. V dropped 0 bases and J dropped 6 bases, with 13 bases sitting between them. Here the CDR3 DNA reads TGCGCCAGCAGCTTGGATGGTGTTAGCAGCAATGAGCAGTTCTTC. As protein: CASSLDGVSSNEQFF. The whole variable domain, remainder taken from reference TRBV5-1 and TRBJ2-1, is KAGVTQTPRYLIKTRGQQVTLSCSPISGHRSVSWYQQTPGQGLQFLFEYFSETQRNKGNFPGRFSGRQFSNSRSEMNVSTLELGDSALYLCASSLDGVSSNEQFFGPGTRLTVL.

The J gene is TRBJ2-7, the V gene TRBV4-2; TRBD2 matches 11 bases. Per the germline V gene, CDR1 is LGHNA and CDR2 is YNFKEQ. The V segment lost 3 bases and the J segment 2 bases; nucleotides outside the gene matches: 3. The CDR3 length is 15 residues. In DNA, the CDR3 is TGTGCCAGCAGCCAGCAGACTAGCGGGGCCTACGAGCAGTACTTC. This codes for CASSQQTSGAYEQYF.

This clone was seen a single time. The chain has TRBV19 and TRBJ2-3; 7 positions agree with TRBD1. The CDR3 consists of 16 residues. Trimming removed 5 bases from V and 4 bases from J; junction bases left unmatched: 12. Germline CDR1 reads LNHDA; CDR2 reads SQIVND (reference sequence). The CDR3 nucleotides are TGTGCCAGTAGTCTGTTGGAGACAGGGCTCGCAGATACGCAGTATTTT. It is translated as CASSLLETGLADTQYF.

The chain is built from TRBV13 and TRBJ1-4; tentative D call: TRBD1 (6 bases). The CDR3 spans 16 residues. Per germline, CDR1 PRHDT and CDR2 FYEKMQ (reference sequence). V was cut by 3 bases and J by 4 bases, with 15 bases left in between. The CDR3 DNA follows: TGTGCCAGCAGCTTGAGGGGGACGGGGAATAATGAAAAACTGTTTTTT. It codes for CASSLRGTGNNEKLFF.

V is TRBV6-5 and J is TRBJ1-1; TRBD1 matches at 11 bases. With 2 bases clipped from V and 7 bases from J, the junction kept 6 bases outside the gene matches. The CDR3 is 15 residues long. The germline CDR1 and CDR2 sequences are MNHEY and SVGAGI. Here the CDR3 reads CASSYAGTGGREAFF. The CDR3 coding sequence is TGTGCCAGCAGTTACGCCGGGACAGGGGGTCGTGAAGCTTTCTTT.

This rearrangement joins TRBV27 to TRBJ1-2, with D perhaps matching TRBD1 (6 bases). Looked up from germline, CDR1 is MNHEY and CDR2 is SMNVEV (reference sequence). This CDR3 spans 14 amino acids. Trimming cost V 5 bases and J 2 bases, with 12 bases left between them. The CDR3 DNA reads TGTGCCAGCAGTAAACTTCAGGGGAACTATGGCTACACCTTC. Translation: CASSKLQGNYGYTF.

V usage is TRBV28 and J usage is TRBJ1-4; the match to TRBD1 covers 9 bases. J gave up 4 bases and V 2 bases, and 2 bases lay outside the gene matches. Germline loops: CDR1 MDHEN, CDR2 SYDVKM. The CDR3 covers 15 residues. CDR3 amino acids: CASSLPGQGNEKLFF. CDR3 nucleotide sequence: TGTGCCAGCAGTTTACCGGGACAGGGTAATGAAAAACTGTTTTTT.

The J gene is TRBJ2-7, the V gene TRBV10-3; D gene ambiguous. Germline V lookup: CDR1 ENHRY, CDR2 SYGVKD. Trimming removed 0 bases from V and 4 bases from J, with 4 bases in between. The CDR3 is 12 amino acids. CDR3 nucleotide sequence: TGTGCCATCAGTGAGTCCGGGTACGAGCAGTACTTC. It specifies CAISESGYEQYF.